A selection of T cell receptor beta chains follows, all from one sample in a study of blood T cell repertoires in COVID-19. This table comes from immunoSEQ multiplex PCR, and its TCRdb copy is limited to in-frame clones, with some not included. The table lists roughly 62,000 clones, roughly 92% of them singletons. The sequencing input was peripheral blood. These receptors all stem from a human donor in a cohort sampled during active COVID-19. Both conserved end residues are part of each CDR3. The D gene is left open where the match is weak. The size entry is marked missing in some rows and otherwise reads once, few, many or a size class.

clone size,V gene,J gene,CDR3 length,D gene,CDR3 DNA,CDR3 protein
NA,TRBV6-6,TRBJ1-4,11,NA,TGTGCCAGCACCGAGTTAGAAAAACTGTTTTTT,CASTELEKLFF
NA,TRBV5-1,TRBJ1-4,12,NA,TGCGCCAGCAGCTTACAGGGTGAAAAACTGTTTTTT,CASSLQGEKLFF
NA,TRBV20-1,TRBJ1-1,14,NA,TGCAGTGCTAGTTCCCCCGGTTTGAACACTGAAGCTTTCTTT,CSASSPGLNTEAFF
NA,TRBV13,TRBJ1-5,13,NA,TGTGCCAGCAGCTTGATGAGGAATCAGCCCCAGCATTTT,CASSLMRNQPQHF
NA,TRBV18,TRBJ2-5,11,NA,TGTGCCAGCTCGCGCCAAGAGACCCAGTACTTC,CASSRQETQYF
NA,TRBV9,TRBJ1-6,15,TRBD1,TGTGCCAGCAGCGTAACGACAGGGGAGGATTCACCCCTCCACTTT,CASSVTTGEDSPLHF
NA,TRBV2,TRBJ2-3,14,TRBD2,TGTGCCAGTACTAGCGGGGGGCGCACAGATACGCAGTATTTT,CASTSGGRTDTQYF
once,TRBV4-1,TRBJ1-1,14,NA,TGCGCCAGCAGCCCCCGGGGGTTGGGCACTGAAGCTTTCTTT,CASSPRGLGTEAFF
NA,TRBV7-3,TRBJ2-1,14,TRBD2,TGTGCCAGCAGCTTAGCGGGGGACGGTAGGGAGCAGTTCTTC,CASSLAGDGREQFF
NA,TRBV9,TRBJ2-4,15,TRBD2,TGTGCCAGCAGCGTAGGGGGGAGGGCCGAAAACATTCAGTACTTC,CASSVGGRAENIQYF
NA,TRBV27,TRBJ2-1,16,TRBD2,TGTGCCAGCAGTCCAGGGACTAGCGGGAAGAACAATGAGCAGTTCTTC,CASSPGTSGKNNEQFF
once,TRBV5-1,TRBJ2-3,15,TRBD1,TGCGCCAGCAGCTTACAGGGGACCCACACAGATACGCAGTATTTT,CASSLQGTHTDTQYF
NA,TRBV6-1,TRBJ1-5,15,NA,TGTGCCAGCAGTGAAGCCGGAGGGCGTAATCAGCCCCAGCATTTT,CASSEAGGRNQPQHF
NA,TRBV27,TRBJ1-5,15,TRBD1,TGTGCCAGCAGTTTAGGGACAGGGGGCAACCAGCCCCAGCATTTT,CASSLGTGGNQPQHF
NA,TRBV7-3,TRBJ2-3,15,NA,TGTGCCAGCAGCCCCATTGGGCTTAGCACAGATACGCAGTATTTT,CASSPIGLSTDTQYF
NA,TRBV5-1,TRBJ2-7,14,NA,TGCGCCAGCAGCTTGATAAGGGGATCCTACGAGCAGTACTTC,CASSLIRGSYEQYF
NA,TRBV7-3,TRBJ2-7,15,NA,TGTGCCAGCAGCTTAGGGCCAACACACATCTACGAGCAGTACTTC,CASSLGPTHIYEQYF
NA,TRBV28,TRBJ2-7,14,NA,TGTGCCAGCAGTCCGACAGCGACCACCTACGAGCAGTACTTC,CASSPTATTYEQYF
NA,TRBV9,TRBJ2-7,14,NA,TGTGCCAGCAGCCCCCAGGGACTTGCCTACGAGCAGTACTTC,CASSPQGLAYEQYF
few,TRBV19,TRBJ2-7,18,TRBD2,TGTGCCAGTAGTAGAGGACTAGCGGGAGGCTACAGCTCCTACGAGCAGTACTTC,CASSRGLAGGYSSYEQYF
NA,TRBV5-1,TRBJ2-7,15,TRBD2,TGCGCCAGCAGCTTCTCTAGCGGGTCGACCTACGAGCAGTACTTC,CASSFSSGSTYEQYF
NA,TRBV19,TRBJ2-1,15,NA,TGTGCCAGTAAGGAGTGGCTTGGCTCCTACAATGAGCAGTTCTTC,CASKEWLGSYNEQFF
NA,TRBV18,TRBJ2-5,13,TRBD1,TGTGCCAGCTCACCGGGACAGAAAGAGACCCAGTACTTC,CASSPGQKETQYF
NA,TRBV4-3,TRBJ1-2,15,NA,TGCGCCAGCAGCCAACTTGAGACAGCTAACTATGGCTACACCTTC,CASSQLETANYGYTF
NA,TRBV5-1,TRBJ1-2,16,NA,TGCGCCAGCAACCCCAATCCGGGACAACCTAACTATGGCTACACCTTC,CASNPNPGQPNYGYTF
NA,TRBV5-1,TRBJ2-2,14,NA,TGCGCCAGCCGACTAGTCGCCGACACGGGGGAGCTGTTTTTT,CASRLVADTGELFF
NA,TRBV12-3/TRBV12-4,TRBJ1-3,12,NA,TGTGCCAGCGGCCGCTCTGGAAACACCATATATTTT,CASGRSGNTIYF
NA,TRBV11-2,TRBJ2-1,19,TRBD2,TGTGCCAGCAGCTTGGTTAGCGGGAGGGTGAAAAGCTCCTACAATGAGCAGTTCTTC,CASSLVSGRVKSSYNEQFF
NA,TRBV6-5,TRBJ2-3,14,NA,TGTGCCAGCAGTTTCTCATTGGGCGGGGATACGCAGTATTTT,CASSFSLGGDTQYF
NA,TRBV2,TRBJ1-4,12,TRBD1,TGTGCCAGCAGAGACAGGGCTGAAAAACTGTTTTTT,CASRDRAEKLFF
NA,TRBV12-3/TRBV12-4,TRBJ1-5,13,NA,TGTGCCAGCAGCGAGGTAGAGGATCAGCCCCAGCATTTT,CASSEVEDQPQHF
once,TRBV21-1,TRBJ2-5,17,NA,TGTGCCAGCAGCTCGGCAGGACTTACAGGGTCTCAAGAGACCCAGTACTTC,CASSSAGLTGSQETQYF
NA,TRBV4-2,TRBJ2-7,16,TRBD1,TGTGCCAGCAGCCATGTACAGGGGGTCTACTCCTACGAGCAGTACTTC,CASSHVQGVYSYEQYF
NA,TRBV4-1,TRBJ2-2,15,TRBD2,TGCGCCAGCAGCCGAGCGGGGGTGGACACCGGGGAGCTGTTTTTT,CASSRAGVDTGELFF
NA,TRBV11-2,TRBJ2-2,14,NA,TGTGCCAGCAGCTCCCTTCTTTCGAGGGGGGAGCTGTTTTTT,CASSSLLSRGELFF
NA,TRBV19,TRBJ1-5,13,NA,TGTGCCAGTAGTCCTAGGGGAAACCAGCCCCAGCATTTT,CASSPRGNQPQHF
NA,TRBV7-3,TRBJ1-1,13,NA,TGTGCCAGCAGCTCAGGAGGACTTTTTGAAGCTTTCTTT,CASSSGGLFEAFF